This TCR beta chain was sequenced in a study of OX40 agonist ivuxolimab in advanced cancers. Findings and limits, study-wide: Specificity for antigen went undetermined in the expanded peripheral T cells.

Libraries were prepared by immunoSEQ multiplex PCR; TCRdb keeps only in-frame clonotypes and omits some of them. In the table there are about 94,000 clones, roughly 87% of which are singletons. Details on this clone: Its antigen is not identified.

Germline lookup yields CDR1 MNHNY and CDR2 SVGAGI (reference sequence). CDR3 length: 16 residues. The trim removed 2 bases at V and 6 bases at J, leaving 8 bases unmatched. This clonotype originated in an adult with an advanced solid tumor such as melanoma, head and neck, liver or kidney cancer. This specimen was CD4+ or CD8+ T cells sorted from blood, taken in a trial of the OX40 agonist ivuxolimab. The V and J genes are TRBV6-6 and TRBJ2-7; 12 bases fit TRBD2. CDR3 region: CASSYPTSGGFTEQYF. For the CDR3, the DNA is TGTGCCAGCAGTTACCCAACTAGCGGGGGGTTCACCGAGCAGTACTTC.